This T cell receptor beta chain emerged from a study of cytomegalovirus exposure and HLA in healthy donors. Study background: As an earlier analysis found, about 179 million T cells yielded about 120 million unique TCR beta sequences.

Researchers ran the PCR with 60 Vbeta and 13 Jbeta primers. Per the original methods: In a later analysis, the count reached approximately 80 million unique TCR beta chains, with roughly 11 million shared. The table came from immunoSEQ multiplex PCR; TCRdb's copy has only in-frame clones and leaves some out. V, J and clone size derive from that table, while D and trimming were established from the DNA sequence. This repertoire shows roughly 110,000 clones, 60% to 75% found once; its top ten account for approximately 2.6%. General study points: Per a later analysis, HLA-associated TCR beta chains showed more clonal expansion than other, equally common TCR beta chains.

This clone has more than one count but fewer than ten. The antigen remains undetermined. Other DNA sequences in this specimen translate into the identical CDR3. This CDR3 is built from 13 residues. Germline CDR1 MDHEN, CDR2 SYDVKM. V was pared by 5 bases and J by 3 bases, with 11 bases between. Sequencing used PBMCs. V gene TRBV28 combines with J gene TRBJ2-7; D perhaps matches TRBD2 (5 bases). The clonotype originates from a male donor in good health and CMV-seropositive. CDR3 sequence reads: CASSPGKDYEQYF. The CDR3 nucleotides are TGTGCCAGCAGTCCGGGGAAAGACTACGAGCAGTACTTC.